The 5 T cell receptor beta chains below were found in one sample sequenced in a study of blood T cell repertoires in COVID-19. Here immunoSEQ multiplex PCR was the method, and the copy in TCRdb shows in-frame clones only, minus some. The table lists 200,000 or so clones, 85% of them singletons. Sequencing was performed on peripheral blood. Receptors were obtained from a man aged 55 to 69 with COVID-19, enrolled during active disease.

This clone showed up just once. This chain uses TRBV28 with TRBJ2-5; 7 nucleotides align to TRBD2. J was trimmed by 5 bases and V by 6 bases; bases with no gene match: 12. Germline assignment: CDR1 MDHEN and CDR2 SYDVKM. CDR3 length equals 15 residues. The CDR3 bases are TGTGCCAGCAGCCCCGGGGGGATAGCCGGGGAGACCCAGTACTTC. This sequence encodes CASSPGGIAGETQYF.

The rearrangement uses TRBV24-1 and TRBJ1-3, with D uncertain. The length of the CDR3 is 15 residues. Between the trimmed V and J ends, which lost 1 base and 4 bases, there was a span of 10 bases. The germline gives CDR1 KGHDR, CDR2 SFDVKD. The CDR3 DNA reads TGTGCCACCAGTGATTTCGAACTAGCCGGAAACACCATATATTTT. Its protein product is CATSDFELAGNTIYF.

This clone was observed once. Here the CDR3 reads CASSLGGQDSNQPQHF. CDR3 nucleotides: TGTGCCAGCAGCTTAGGGGGACAGGATAGCAATCAGCCCCAGCATTTT. This sequence joins TRBV11-3 and TRBJ1-5; TRBD1 aligns across 8 bases. From germline, CDR1 is SGHNT and CDR2 YENEEA. The CDR3 is 16 residues long. Trimming at V came to 1 base and at J to 0 bases, leaving 2 bases not matched to a gene. The whole variable domain, filled in from reference TRBV11-3 and TRBJ1-5, reads EAGVVQSPRYKIIEKKQPVAFWCNPISGHNTLYWYLQNLGQGPELLIRYENEEAVDDSQLPKDRFSAERLKGVDSTLKIQPAELGDSAVYLCASSLGGQDSNQPQHFGDGTRLSIL.

This clone was counted between two and nine times. The chain is built from TRBV5-6 and TRBJ1-2; possibly TRBD1 for D (5 bases). With 2 bases removed from V and 6 bases from J, the gap between germline ends came to 14 bases. This CDR3 is 14 amino acids long. From germline, CDR1 is SGHDT and CDR2 YYEEEE. The CDR3 nucleotides are TGTGCCAGCAGCTTAAGAGTGGGACTGGATGGCTACACCTTC. It translates to CASSLRVGLDGYTF. The entire variable domain, with the rest obtained from reference TRBV5-6 and TRBJ1-2, is as follows: DAGVTQSPTHLIKTRGQQVTLRCSPKSGHDTVSWYQQALGQGPQFIFQYYEEEERQRGNFPDRFSGHQFPNYSSELNVNALLLGDSALYLCASSLRVGLDGYTFGSGTRLTVV.

This chain uses TRBV27 with TRBJ2-7, with a tentative D call TRBD1 (6 bases). The V and J ends lost 5 bases and 2 bases respectively, with 19 bases between them. Germline-derived CDR1 and CDR2 are MNHEY and SMNVEV (reference sequence). This CDR3 spans 16 amino acids. CDR3 loop: CASSRTPGTQTYEQYF. CDR3 coding DNA: TGTGCCAGCAGTCGCACCCCTGGGACACAGACCTACGAGCAGTACTTC.